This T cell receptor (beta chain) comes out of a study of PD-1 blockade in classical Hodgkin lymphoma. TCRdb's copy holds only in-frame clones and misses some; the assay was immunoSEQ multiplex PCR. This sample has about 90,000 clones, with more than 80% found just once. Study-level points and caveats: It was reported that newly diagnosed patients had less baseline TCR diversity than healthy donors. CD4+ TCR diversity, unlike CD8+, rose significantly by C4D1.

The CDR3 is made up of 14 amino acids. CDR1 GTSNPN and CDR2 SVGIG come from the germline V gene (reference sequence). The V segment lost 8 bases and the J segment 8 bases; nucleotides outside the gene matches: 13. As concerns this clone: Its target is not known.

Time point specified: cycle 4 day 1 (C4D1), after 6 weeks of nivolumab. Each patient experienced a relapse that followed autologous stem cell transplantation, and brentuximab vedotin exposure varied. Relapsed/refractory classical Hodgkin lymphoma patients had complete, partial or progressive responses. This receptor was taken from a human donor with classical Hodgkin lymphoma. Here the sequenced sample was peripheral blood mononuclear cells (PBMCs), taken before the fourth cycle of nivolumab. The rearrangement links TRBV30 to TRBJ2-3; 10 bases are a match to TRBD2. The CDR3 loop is CAADTSGTLGTQYF. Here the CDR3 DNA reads TGTGCCGCGGACACTAGCGGGACTCTCGGTACGCAGTATTTT.